This is a list of T cell receptor beta chains from one sample in a study of blood T cell repertoires in COVID-19. Using immunoSEQ multiplex PCR, the repertoire was profiled, and TCRdb retains in-frame clones only, with some absent. Among under 250,000 clones, around four fifths were seen once, and the ten largest hold 2.5% to 3%. Sequencing was carried out using peripheral blood. These receptors were collected from a woman between 65 and 79 years old with active or convalescent COVID-19. Both conserved end residues are part of each CDR3. The order of the fields is clone size, J gene, D gene, V gene, CDR3 DNA, CDR3 protein. The D gene is left open where the match is weak. The size field is filled for only some rows; it gives once, few, many or a size class.

-	TRBJ1-1	-	TRBV6-6	TGTGCCAGCCATAAAGCAGGGGCCCAGAACACTGAAGCTTTCTTT	CASHKAGAQNTEAFF
few	TRBJ2-1	TRBD2	TRBV12-3/TRBV12-4	TGTGCCAGCGGGACTAGCGCCGGTCATGAGCAGTTCTTC	CASGTSAGHEQFF
once	TRBJ2-7	TRBD2	TRBV28	TGTGCCAGCACCCCCCCCGGGACTAGCGGCTACGAGCAGTACTTC	CASTPPGTSGYEQYF
-	TRBJ2-1	TRBD2	TRBV5-1	TGCGCCAGCAGCGTCCTAGCGGGGGGAATTTCCCACAATGAGCAGTTCTTC	CASSVLAGGISHNEQFF
-	TRBJ2-5	-	TRBV6-1	TGTGCCAGCAGTGAAGCGCTTCGGGAGACCCAGTACTTC	CASSEALRETQYF
once	TRBJ1-2	-	TRBV28	TGTGCCAGTCACGGCAGGGTAGGGGGCTACACCTTC	CASHGRVGGYTF
-	TRBJ2-7	TRBD2	TRBV18	TGTGCCAGCTCACCACCGGCTAGCGGGAGCTACGAGCAGTACTTC	CASSPPASGSYEQYF
-	TRBJ2-2	-	TRBV9	TGTGCCAGCAACAGGGTCGACACCGGGGAGCTGTTTTTT	CASNRVDTGELFF
-	TRBJ2-7	-	TRBV10-3	TGTGCCATCAGTGATGGGGACACCTCCTACGAGCAGTACTTC	CAISDGDTSYEQYF
-	TRBJ2-3	-	TRBV7-2	TGTGCCAGCAGGAGGGGGGGAAGCACAGATACGCAGTATTTT	CASRRGGSTDTQYF
-	TRBJ1-2	-	TRBV5-1	TGCGCCCGCAGCGACGGTGGGGGGGCAGGTGGCTACACCTTC	CARSDGGGAGGYTF
once	TRBJ2-1	TRBD2	TRBV5-4	TGTGCCAGCAGCTTACCGGGACTAGCGGGCGCGGAGGAGCAGTTCTTC	CASSLPGLAGAEEQFF
-	TRBJ1-2	-	TRBV19	TGTGCCAGTAGTATCCGGGTTGAGGGCGCGTATGGCTACACCTTC	CASSIRVEGAYGYTF
-	TRBJ2-7	-	TRBV5-1	TGCGCCAGCAGAGGGGCAGACTACGAGCAGTACTTC	CASRGADYEQYF
-	TRBJ2-7	-	TRBV7-3	TGTGCCAGCAGCTTAATGGCAGGGGTCGAGCAGTACTTC	CASSLMAGVEQYF
-	TRBJ2-1	TRBD2	TRBV18	TGTGCCAGCTCACCCGGGACTAGCGAGAATGAGCAGTTCTTC	CASSPGTSENEQFF
-	TRBJ2-6	-	TRBV4-2	TGTGCCAGCAGCCCGAGGATCCTACTCTCTGGCGGGGCCAACGTCCTGACTTTC	CASSPRILLSGGANVLTF
-	TRBJ2-5	TRBD1	TRBV11-2	TGTGCCAGCAGCCCACGGGACAGGAGGGAGACCCAGTACTTC	CASSPRDRRETQYF
-	TRBJ1-5	TRBD1	TRBV6-5	TGTGCCAGCAGTTACAGCCGGACAGGAGTTCAGCCCCAGCATTTT	CASSYSRTGVQPQHF
-	TRBJ2-1	-	TRBV3-1/TRBV3-2	TGTGCCAGCAGCCCTAGGTACAATGAGCAGTTCTTC	CASSPRYNEQFF
-	TRBJ1-5	-	TRBV18	TGTGCCAGCTCATTAGCTCTGGGAGCAGGGGCCGATCAGCCCCAGCATTTT	CASSLALGAGADQPQHF
-	TRBJ2-7	-	TRBV28	TGTGCCAGCAGGACTACGACAGGCATGGGCGAGCAGTACTTC	CASRTTTGMGEQYF
-	TRBJ1-2	-	TRBV6-5	TGTGCCAGCGGGAGCCCGACCTTGGTAGTCACCTTC	CASGSPTLVVTF
-	TRBJ2-7	TRBD1	TRBV5-1	TGCGCCAGCAGCTTGCAGGGGGCCTCCTACGAGCAGTACTTC	CASSLQGASYEQYF
-	TRBJ2-5	-	TRBV5-4	TGTGCCAGCAGCTCGATCGGGTCTGAGGGGACCCAGTACTTC	CASSSIGSEGTQYF
-	TRBJ2-2	-	TRBV9	TGTGCCAGCAGCGTAGGGACTCACACCGGGGAGCTGTTTTTT	CASSVGTHTGELFF
few	TRBJ2-3	-	TRBV5-1	TGCGCCAGCAGCGAGGACTCTTCCACAGATACGCAGTATTTT	CASSEDSSTDTQYF
-	TRBJ2-1	TRBD2	TRBV19	TGTGCCACCCGGTGGGCGGGAGGGTCCTACAATGAGCAGTTCTTC	CATRWAGGSYNEQFF
-	TRBJ2-1	TRBD2	TRBV2	TGTGCCAGCAGTTTAGCGGGGGGTTCATCTGAGCAGTTCTTC	CASSLAGGSSEQFF
-	TRBJ1-1	-	TRBV7-3	TGTGCCAGCAGCTCCGACTCGGACTCGACCACTGAAGCTTTCTTT	CASSSDSDSTTEAFF
-	TRBJ2-2	-	TRBV30	TGTGCCTGGAGTCCCTACACCGGGGAGCTGTTTTTT	CAWSPYTGELFF
few	TRBJ2-1	TRBD2	TRBV11-3	TGTGCCAGCAGCTTAGGCGGGGGGATCTACAATGAGCAGTTCTTC	CASSLGGGIYNEQFF